The source of this T cell receptor beta chain is a study of cytomegalovirus exposure and HLA in healthy donors. Regarding this clone: Its antigen is unidentified.

Broader study findings: A list of 164 TCR beta chains associated with cytomegalovirus was given.

This CDR3 has 14 residues. With 1 base removed from V and 7 bases from J, the gap between germline ends came to 8 bases. The germline V gene has CDR1 KGHSH and CDR2 LQKENI. Vbeta (60) and Jbeta (13) primers were used in the PCR. The assay was immunoSEQ multiplex PCR, and TCRdb's table has in-frame clones only and misses some. The table lists about 100,000 clones, about 79% of them singletons. This receptor was identified in a man in his 60s in good health and CMV-seropositive. The sample was PBMCs. The chain is built from TRBV18 and TRBJ1-6, with unresolved D. The CDR3 sequence is CASSPQERNSPLHF. The CDR3, as DNA: TGTGCCAGCTCACCACAGGAGAGGAATTCACCCCTCCACTTT.